This TCR beta chain was profiled in a study of post-analysis software for immune sequencing data. Study-wide findings and caveats: Patients with multiple sclerosis recorded significantly lower normalized Chao1 diversity than controls, the study found. Several TRBV segments were more frequent in patients than controls; TRBV5-6, TRBV5-1 and TRBV20-1 belonged to this group. The F measure placed samples prepared in the same batch into strongly shared clusters.

The CDR3 is 12 amino acids. From germline, CDR1 is SQVTM and CDR2 ANQGSEA. After removal of 7 bases from V and 7 bases from J, the junction contained 9 bases not matched to a gene. Every TCR beta cDNA library bore unique molecular identifiers. Once 1 to 10 million T cells were used, roughly 0.5 million cDNA molecules resulted. TCRdb recomputed calls from the PCR reads with MiXCR, one row per CDR3 protein. This sample has hundreds of thousands of distinct CDR3 sequences, with roughly 27% found just once. This clonotype was picked up a small number of times. Its antigen remains unidentified. This chain connects TRBV29-1 to TRBJ1-1, with 7 bases aligning to TRBD1. This sequence was found in a girl aged 10 to 17 with multiple sclerosis. Sample: blood. The DNA for the CDR3 is TGCAGCGCCCCAGGGGGAATTGGTGAAGCTTTCTTT. Translated, it gives CSAPGGIGEAFF. Drawing the rest from reference TRBV29-1 and TRBJ1-1, the complete variable domain is SAVISQKPSRDICQRGTSLTIQCQVDSQVTMMFWYRQQPGQSLTLIATANQGSEATYESGFVIDKFPISRPNLTFSTLTVSNMSPEDSSIYLCSAPGGIGEAFFGQGTRLTVV.